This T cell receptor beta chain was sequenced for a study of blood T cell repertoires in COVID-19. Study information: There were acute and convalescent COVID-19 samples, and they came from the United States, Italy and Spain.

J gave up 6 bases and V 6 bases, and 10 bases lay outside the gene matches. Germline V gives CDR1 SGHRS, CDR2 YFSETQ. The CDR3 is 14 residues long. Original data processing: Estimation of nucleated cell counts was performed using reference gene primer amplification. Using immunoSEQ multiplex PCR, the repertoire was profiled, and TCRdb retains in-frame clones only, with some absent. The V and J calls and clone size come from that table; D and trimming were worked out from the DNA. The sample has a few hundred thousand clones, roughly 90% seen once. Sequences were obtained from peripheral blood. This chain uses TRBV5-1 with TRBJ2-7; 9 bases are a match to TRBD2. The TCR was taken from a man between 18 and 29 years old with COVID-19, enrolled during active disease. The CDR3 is CASKMREGVGEQYF. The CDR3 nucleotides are TGCGCCAGCAAGATGCGGGAGGGTGTGGGCGAGCAGTACTTC.